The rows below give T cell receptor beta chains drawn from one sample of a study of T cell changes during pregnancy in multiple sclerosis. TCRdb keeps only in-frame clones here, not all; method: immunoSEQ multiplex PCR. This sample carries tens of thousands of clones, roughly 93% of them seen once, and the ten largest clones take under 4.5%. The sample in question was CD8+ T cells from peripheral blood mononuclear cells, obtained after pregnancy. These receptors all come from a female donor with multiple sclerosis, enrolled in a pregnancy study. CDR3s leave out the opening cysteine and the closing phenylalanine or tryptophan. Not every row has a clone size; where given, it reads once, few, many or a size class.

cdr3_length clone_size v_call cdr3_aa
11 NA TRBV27 ASVSQVNTEAF
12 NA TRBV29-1 SVEGGLGADEQY
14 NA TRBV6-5 ASSLGEGALNTEAF
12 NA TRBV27 ASSLTGGGQPQH
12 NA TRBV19 ASSQGLSNQPQH
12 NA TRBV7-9 ASSLGAREDGYT
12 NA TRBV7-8 ASSLERQGYGYT
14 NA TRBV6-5 ASSYSGLAVGNEQF
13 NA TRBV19 ASRERGRSYNEQF
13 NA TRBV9 ASSVGGGAYNEQF
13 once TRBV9 ASSLTSGRTYEQY
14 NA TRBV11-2 ASSFRGRSVLDEQY
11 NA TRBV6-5 ASSSTGNQPQH
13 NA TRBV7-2 ASSPWTGTGNTIY
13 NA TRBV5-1 ASSLTGTLYNEQF
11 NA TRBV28 ASSLTGGTEAF
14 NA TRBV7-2 ASSPRGTSGSGEQF
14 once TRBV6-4 ASSDRTGGKGDEQF
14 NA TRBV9 ASSVTYWQLVQPQH
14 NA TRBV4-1 ASSQESQGAWNEQF
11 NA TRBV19 ASSIVGGSEQF